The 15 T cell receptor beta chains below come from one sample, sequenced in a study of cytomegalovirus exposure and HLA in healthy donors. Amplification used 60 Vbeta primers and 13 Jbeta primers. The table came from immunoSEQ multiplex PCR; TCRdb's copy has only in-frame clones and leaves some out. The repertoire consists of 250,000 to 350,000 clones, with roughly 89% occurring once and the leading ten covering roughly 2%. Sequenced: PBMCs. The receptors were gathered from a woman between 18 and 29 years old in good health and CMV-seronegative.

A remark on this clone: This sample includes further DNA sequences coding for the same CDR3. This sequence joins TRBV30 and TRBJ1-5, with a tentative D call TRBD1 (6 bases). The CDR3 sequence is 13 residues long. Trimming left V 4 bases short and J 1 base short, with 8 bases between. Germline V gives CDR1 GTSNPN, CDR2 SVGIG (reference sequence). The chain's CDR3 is CAWTTGSNQPQHF. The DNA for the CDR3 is TGTGCCTGGACTACAGGGAGCAATCAGCCCCAGCATTTT. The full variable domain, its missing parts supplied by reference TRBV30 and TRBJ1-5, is SQTIHQWPATLVQPVGSPLSLECTVEGTSNPNLYWYRQAAGRGLQLLFYSVGIGQISSEVPQNLSASRPQDRQFILSSKKLLLSDSGFYLCAWTTGSNQPQHFGDGTRLSIL.

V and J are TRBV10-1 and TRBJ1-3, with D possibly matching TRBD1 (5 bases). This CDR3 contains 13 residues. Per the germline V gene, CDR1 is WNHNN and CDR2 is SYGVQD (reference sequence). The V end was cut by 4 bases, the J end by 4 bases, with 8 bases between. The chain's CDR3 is CASSGGVGNTIYF. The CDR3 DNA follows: TGCGCCAGCAGTGGGGGCGTCGGAAACACCATATATTTT.

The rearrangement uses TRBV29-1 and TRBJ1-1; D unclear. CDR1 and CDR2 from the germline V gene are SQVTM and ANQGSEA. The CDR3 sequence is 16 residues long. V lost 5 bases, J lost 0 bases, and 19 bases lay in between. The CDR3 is CSVPSRPSAVNTEAFF. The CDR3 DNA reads TGCAGCGTTCCATCCAGGCCCAGTGCAGTGAACACTGAAGCTTTCTTT. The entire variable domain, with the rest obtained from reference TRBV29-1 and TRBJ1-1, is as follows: SAVISQKPSRDICQRGTSLTIQCQVDSQVTMMFWYRQQPGQSLTLIATANQGSEATYESGFVIDKFPISRPNLTFSTLTVSNMSPEDSSIYLCSVPSRPSAVNTEAFFGQGTRLTVV.

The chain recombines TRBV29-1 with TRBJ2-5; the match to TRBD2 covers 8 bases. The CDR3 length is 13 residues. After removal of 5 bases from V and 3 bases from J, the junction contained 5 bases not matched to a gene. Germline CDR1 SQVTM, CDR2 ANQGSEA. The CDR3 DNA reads TGCAGCGTTCGCCCGGGGGGGAAAGAGACCCAGTACTTC. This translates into CSVRPGGKETQYF.

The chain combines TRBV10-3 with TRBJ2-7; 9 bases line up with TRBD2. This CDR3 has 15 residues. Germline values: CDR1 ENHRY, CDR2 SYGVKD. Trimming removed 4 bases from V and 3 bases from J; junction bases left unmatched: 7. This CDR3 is CAISASSGNNYEQYF. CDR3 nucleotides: TGTGCCATCAGTGCGTCTAGCGGGAACAACTACGAGCAGTACTTC.

As DNA, the CDR3 is TGTGCCAGCAGCTTAACGGACAGTCGGGCTGAAGCTTTCTTT. Translated, it gives CASSLTDSRAEAFF. The chain has TRBV7-3 and TRBJ1-1, with D possibly TRBD1 on 6 matching bases. Germline CDR1 reads SGHTA; CDR2 reads FQGTGA. Trimming removed 0 bases at V and 6 bases at J, with 11 bases between. The CDR3 has 14 amino acids.

CDR3 nucleotides: TGTGCCTGGAGCGGACAGCTCGCCTTTGGAAACACCATATATTTT. Amino acids: CAWSGQLAFGNTIYF. The genes are TRBV30 and TRBJ1-3; maybe TRBD1 (6 bases). Trimming stripped 3 bases from V and 3 bases from J, with 15 bases between. Germline V gives CDR1 GTSNPN, CDR2 SVGIG (reference sequence). The CDR3 loop spans 15 amino acids.

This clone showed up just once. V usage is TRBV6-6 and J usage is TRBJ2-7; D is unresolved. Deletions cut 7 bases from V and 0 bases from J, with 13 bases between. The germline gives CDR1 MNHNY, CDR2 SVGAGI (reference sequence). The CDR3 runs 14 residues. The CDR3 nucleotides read TGTGCCAGCACCTCACGAGAGAGCTCCTACGAGCAGTACTTC. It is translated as CASTSRESSYEQYF.

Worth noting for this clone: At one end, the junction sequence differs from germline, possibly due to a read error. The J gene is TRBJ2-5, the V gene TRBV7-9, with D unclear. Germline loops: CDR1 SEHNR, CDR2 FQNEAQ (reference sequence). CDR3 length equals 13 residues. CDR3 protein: CSSSLATLETQYF. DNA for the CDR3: TGTTCCAGCAGCTTAGCTACTTTGGAGACCCAGTACTTC.

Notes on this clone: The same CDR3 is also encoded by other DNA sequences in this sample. As DNA, the CDR3 is TGTGCCAGCACCGGACAGGGGAACACTGAAGCTTTCTTT. This encodes CASTGQGNTEAFF. The chain carries TRBV6-5 and TRBJ1-1; 8 bases align to TRBD1. V shed 7 bases, J shed 1 base, and the junction held 2 bases outside the gene matches. The CDR3 is 13 amino acids. Germline V gene sequence: CDR1 MNHEY, CDR2 SVGAGI.

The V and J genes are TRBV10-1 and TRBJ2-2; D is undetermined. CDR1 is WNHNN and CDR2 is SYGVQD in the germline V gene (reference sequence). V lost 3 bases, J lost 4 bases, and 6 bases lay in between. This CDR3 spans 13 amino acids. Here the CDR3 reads CASSDLSTGELFF. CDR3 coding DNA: TGCGCCAGCAGTGATCTGAGCACCGGGGAGCTGTTTTTT.

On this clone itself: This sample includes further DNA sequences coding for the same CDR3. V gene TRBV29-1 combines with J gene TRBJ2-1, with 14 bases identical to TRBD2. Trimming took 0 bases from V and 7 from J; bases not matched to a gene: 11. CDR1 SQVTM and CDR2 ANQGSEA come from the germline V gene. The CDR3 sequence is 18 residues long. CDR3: CSVEEGVRLAGGLNEQFF. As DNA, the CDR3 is TGCAGCGTTGAAGAAGGGGTTAGACTAGCGGGGGGGCTTAATGAGCAGTTCTTC.

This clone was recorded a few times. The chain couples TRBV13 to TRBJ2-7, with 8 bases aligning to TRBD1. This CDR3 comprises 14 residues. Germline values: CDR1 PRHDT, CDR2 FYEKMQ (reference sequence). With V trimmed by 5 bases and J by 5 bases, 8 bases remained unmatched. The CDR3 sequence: CASSTRTGPNEQYF. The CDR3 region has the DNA TGTGCCAGCAGCACGCGGACAGGGCCGAACGAGCAGTACTTC.

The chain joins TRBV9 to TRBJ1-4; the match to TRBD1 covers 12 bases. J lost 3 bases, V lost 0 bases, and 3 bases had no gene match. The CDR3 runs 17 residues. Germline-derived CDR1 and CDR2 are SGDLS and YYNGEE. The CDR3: CASSVGGTGGPNEKLFF. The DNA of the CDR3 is TGTGCCAGCAGCGTAGGAGGGACAGGGGGCCCTAATGAAAAACTGTTTTTT.

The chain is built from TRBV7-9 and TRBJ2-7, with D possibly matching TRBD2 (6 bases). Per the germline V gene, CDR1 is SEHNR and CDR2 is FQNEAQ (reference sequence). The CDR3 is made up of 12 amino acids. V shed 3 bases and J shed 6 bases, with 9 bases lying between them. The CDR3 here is CASSFGGGEQYF. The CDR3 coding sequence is TGTGCCAGCAGCTTCGGGGGAGGCGAGCAGTACTTC. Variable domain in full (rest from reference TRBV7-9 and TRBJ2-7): DTGVSQNPRHKITKRGQNVTFRCDPISEHNRLYWYRQTLGQGPEFLTYFQNEAQLEKSRLLSDRFSAERPKGSFSTLEIQRTEQGDSAMYLCASSFGGGEQYFGPGTRLTVT.